This TCR beta chain is drawn from a study of T cells in tumors after PD-1 blockade. Each patient got pembrolizumab 200 mg every 3 weeks or cemiplimab 350 mg every 2 weeks. As regards this clone: The antigen is unknown.

TCRdb's copy holds only in-frame clones and misses some; the assay was immunoSEQ multiplex PCR. The top ten hold more than 30% of the sample, which has 11,000 to 15,000 clones, 55% to 75% seen once. Whole-study results and caveats: Peripheral recruitment is suggested, as some novel exhausted tumor clones were in pre-treatment blood.

The CDR3 runs 15 residues. In germline, CDR1 is LGHNA, CDR2 YSLEER. V lost 1 base and J lost 2, with 9 bases in between. This chain joins TRBV4-3 and TRBJ1-5; the D is unclear. The TCR sequence derives from a human donor with cutaneous squamous cell carcinoma. Sequencing was performed on tumor tissue, taken after anti-PD-1 treatment. CDR3 DNA sequence: TGCGCCAGCAGCCAAGCCCTTTGGGGCAATCAGCCCCAGCATTTT. It codes for CASSQALWGNQPQHF.